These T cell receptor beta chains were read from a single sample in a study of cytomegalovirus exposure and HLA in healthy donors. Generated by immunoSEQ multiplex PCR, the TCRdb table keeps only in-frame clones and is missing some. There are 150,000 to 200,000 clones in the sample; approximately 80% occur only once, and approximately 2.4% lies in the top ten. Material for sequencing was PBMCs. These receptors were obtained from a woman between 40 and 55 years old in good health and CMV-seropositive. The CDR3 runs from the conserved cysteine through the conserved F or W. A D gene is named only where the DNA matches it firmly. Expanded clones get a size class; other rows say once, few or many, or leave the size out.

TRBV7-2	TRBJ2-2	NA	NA	CASSFGGGGITGELFF	TGTGCCAGCAGCTTCGGGGGCGGGGGTATCACCGGGGAGCTGTTTTTT
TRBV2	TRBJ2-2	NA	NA	CASSEGVGRDGTGELFF	TGTGCCAGCAGTGAAGGAGTGGGGCGGGATGGTACCGGGGAGCTGTTTTTT
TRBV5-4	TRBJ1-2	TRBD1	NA	CASSLDRVYGYTF	TGTGCCAGCTCTCTCGACAGGGTCTATGGCTACACCTTC
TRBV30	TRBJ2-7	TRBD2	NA	CAWKLAGGYEQYF	TGTGCCTGGAAGCTAGCGGGGGGCTACGAGCAGTACTTC
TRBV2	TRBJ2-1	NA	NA	CASIERTASYNEQFF	TGTGCCAGCATCGAGCGGACCGCCTCCTACAATGAGCAGTTCTTC
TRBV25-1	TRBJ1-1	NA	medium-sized	CASSPGVAEAFF	TGTGCCAGCTCCCCAGGGGTGGCTGAAGCTTTCTTT
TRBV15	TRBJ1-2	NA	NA	CATSRGTDRGGGYTF	TGTGCCACCAGCAGAGGGACGGATAGGGGCGGTGGCTACACCTTC
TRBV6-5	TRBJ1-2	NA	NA	CASSSTGGDYTF	TGTGCCAGCAGTTCTACCGGGGGGGACTACACCTTC
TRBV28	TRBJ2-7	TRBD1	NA	CASSWDRANEQYF	TGTGCCAGCAGTTGGGACAGGGCGAACGAGCAGTACTTC
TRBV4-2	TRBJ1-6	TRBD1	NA	CASSDRDRGPASYNSPLHF	TGTGCCAGCAGCGACCGGGACAGGGGGCCGGCCTCCTATAATTCACCCCTCCACTTT
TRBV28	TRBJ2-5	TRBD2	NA	CASNLRGEAQYF	TGTGCCAGCAACCTCCGGGGGGAGGCCCAGTACTTC
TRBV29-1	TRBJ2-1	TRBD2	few	CSVEGGVRSSYNEQFF	TGCAGCGTTGAGGGAGGGGTGAGGAGCTCCTACAATGAGCAGTTCTTC
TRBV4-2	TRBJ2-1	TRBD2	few	CASSLRTSGRIGVYNEQFF	TGTGCCAGCAGCCTCAGGACTAGCGGGAGGATTGGGGTCTACAATGAGCAGTTCTTC
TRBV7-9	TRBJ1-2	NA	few	CASSREGYGYTF	TGTGCCAGCAGCAGGGAGGGGTATGGCTACACCTTC
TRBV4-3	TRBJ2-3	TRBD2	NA	CASSPGLSDTQYF	TGCGCCAGCAGCCCGGGACTATCAGATACGCAGTATTTT
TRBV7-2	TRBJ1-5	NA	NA	CASSLGGLYQPQHF	TGTGCCAGCAGCTTAGGGGGGCTCTATCAGCCCCAGCATTTT
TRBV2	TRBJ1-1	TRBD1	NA	CASRGQGGTEAFF	TGTGCCAGCAGAGGACAGGGTGGTACTGAAGCTTTCTTT
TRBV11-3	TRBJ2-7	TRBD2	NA	CASSLRVASGRASEQYF	TGTGCCAGCAGCTTACGTGTGGCTAGCGGGAGGGCCTCCGAGCAGTACTTC
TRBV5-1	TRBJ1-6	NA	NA	CASSLTTGYNSPLHF	TGCGCCAGCAGCCTAACAACGGGATATAATTCACCCCTCCACTTT
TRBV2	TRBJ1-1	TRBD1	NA	CAIDRGAEAFF	TGTGCCATTGACAGGGGGGCTGAAGCTTTCTTT
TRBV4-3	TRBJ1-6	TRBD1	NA	CASSQDWQGADNSPLHF	TGCGCCAGCAGCCAAGATTGGCAGGGGGCCGATAATTCACCCCTCCACTTT
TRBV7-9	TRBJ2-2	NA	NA	CSSSFSSGELFF	TGTTCCAGCAGCTTCAGTTCTGGGGAGCTGTTTTTT
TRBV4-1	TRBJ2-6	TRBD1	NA	CASSQPGWGTVPGANVLTF	TGCGCCAGCAGCCAACCCGGATGGGGGACAGTACCTGGGGCCAACGTCCTGACTTTC
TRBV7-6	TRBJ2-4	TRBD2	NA	CASSETSGKNIQYF	TGTGCCAGCAGCGAGACTAGCGGCAAAAACATTCAGTACTTC
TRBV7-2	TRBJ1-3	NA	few	CASSFRDTIYF	TGTGCCAGCAGCTTCCGAGACACCATATATTTT
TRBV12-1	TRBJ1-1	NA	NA	CASSPRSPFF	TGTGCCAGCAGCCCCCGTTCTCCTTTCTTT
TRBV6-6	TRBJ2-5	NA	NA	CASSRGRVQQETQYF	TGTGCCAGCAGCCGCGGCAGGGTACAGCAAGAGACCCAGTACTTC
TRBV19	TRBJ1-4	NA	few	CASRLRGGQEKLFF	TGTGCCAGTAGACTCAGGGGTGGTCAAGAAAAACTGTTTTTT
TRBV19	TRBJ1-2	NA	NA	CASSAGTPGSGGYTF	TGTGCCAGTAGTGCCGGGACACCTGGATCGGGGGGCTACACCTTC
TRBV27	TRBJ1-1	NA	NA	CASSLGMRGTEAFF	TGTGCCAGCAGTTTAGGGATGAGGGGGACTGAAGCTTTCTTT
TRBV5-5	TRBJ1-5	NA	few	CASRPGTSNQPQHF	TGTGCCAGCAGGCCCGGGACAAGCAATCAGCCCCAGCATTTT
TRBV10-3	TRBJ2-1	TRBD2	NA	CAIKKREGPGEQFF	TGTGCCATCAAGAAGCGGGAGGGCCCGGGTGAGCAGTTCTTC
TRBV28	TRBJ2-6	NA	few	CASSTSSGANVLTF	TGTGCCAGCAGCACAAGCTCTGGGGCCAACGTCCTGACTTTC
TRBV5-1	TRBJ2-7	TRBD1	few	CASSIGGASYEQYF	TGCGCCAGCAGCATAGGGGGCGCCTCCTACGAGCAGTACTTC
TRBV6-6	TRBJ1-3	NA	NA	CASSYADTSGNTIYF	TGTGCCAGCAGTTACGCGGACACATCTGGAAACACCATATATTTT
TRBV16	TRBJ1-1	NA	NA	CASSNEGLNTEAFF	TGTGCCAGCAGCAATGAGGGCTTGAACACTGAAGCTTTCTTT
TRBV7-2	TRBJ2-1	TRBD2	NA	CASSTRTSGSNEQFF	TGTGCCAGCAGCACCCGGACTAGCGGGAGCAATGAGCAGTTCTTC
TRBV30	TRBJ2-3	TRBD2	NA	CAWSVNSGSDTQYF	TGTGCCTGGAGTGTAAATAGCGGGAGTGATACGCAGTATTTT
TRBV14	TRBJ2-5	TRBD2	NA	CASSQGPLAGARAEETQYF	TGTGCCAGCAGCCAAGGACCCCTAGCGGGAGCTAGGGCGGAAGAGACCCAGTACTTC
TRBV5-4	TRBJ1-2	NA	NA	CASSFGQTNYGYTF	TGTGCCAGCAGCTTCGGACAGACTAACTATGGCTACACCTTC
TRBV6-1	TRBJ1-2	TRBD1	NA	CASDRGRDGYTF	TGTGCCAGTGACAGGGGAAGAGATGGCTACACCTTC
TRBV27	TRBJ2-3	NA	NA	CASSPPRTGTDTQYF	TGTGCCAGCAGTCCCCCTCGGACAGGCACAGATACGCAGTATTTT
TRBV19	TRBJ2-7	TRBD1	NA	CASTEGITGQGVFRQYF	TGTGCCAGTACCGAAGGAATCACGGGACAGGGGGTTTTCAGGCAGTACTTC
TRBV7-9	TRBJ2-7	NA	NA	CASSLGGNYEQYF	TGTGCCAGCAGCTTAGGCGGGAATTACGAGCAGTACTTC
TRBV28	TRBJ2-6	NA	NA	CASSPSSSGANVLTF	TGTGCCAGCAGTCCGTCGTCCTCTGGGGCCAACGTCCTGACTTTC
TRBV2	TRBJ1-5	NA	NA	CASSVRENQPQHF	TGTGCCAGCAGTGTCCGTGAGAATCAGCCCCAGCATTTT
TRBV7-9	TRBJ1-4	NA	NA	CASSLQGLMDEKLFF	TGTGCCAGCAGCTTACAGGGACTAATGGATGAAAAACTGTTTTTT
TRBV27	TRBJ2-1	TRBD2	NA	CASRILAGGRDEQFF	TGTGCCAGCAGGATACTAGCGGGGGGCAGGGATGAGCAGTTCTTC
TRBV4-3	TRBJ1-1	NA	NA	CASSQHMNTEAFF	TGCGCCAGCAGCCAACACATGAACACTGAAGCTTTCTTT
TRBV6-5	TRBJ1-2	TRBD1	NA	CASSYSWLTGAGGYTF	TGTGCCAGCAGTTACTCCTGGTTGACAGGGGCGGGAGGCTACACCTTC
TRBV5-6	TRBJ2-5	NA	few	CASRFDTQETQYF	TGTGCCAGCAGATTTGACACCCAAGAGACCCAGTACTTC
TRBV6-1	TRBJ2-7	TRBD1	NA	CASSTGTGFDEQYF	TGTGCCAGCAGTACCGGGACAGGGTTCGACGAGCAGTACTTC
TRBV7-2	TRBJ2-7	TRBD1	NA	CASSLGQGVNEQYF	TGTGCCAGCAGCTTGGGACAGGGGGTGAACGAGCAGTACTTC
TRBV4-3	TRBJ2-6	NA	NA	CASSQDWTPGANVLTF	TGCGCCAGCAGCCAAGATTGGACTCCTGGGGCCAACGTCCTGACTTTC